This T cell receptor beta chain was recovered during a study of T cells in Graves' hyperthyroidism and ophthalmopathy. Study-wide results and limits: Blood shared most expanded thyroid clonotypes above 0.001.

V shed 3 bases and J shed 2 bases, with 5 bases lying between them. The CDR3 contains 13 residues. Looked up from germline, CDR1 is SGHDN and CDR2 is FVKESK. Amplified TCR beta CDR3 regions derived from RNA transcripts. In the first-round RT-PCR of the TCR CDR3, the HTBI primer set was used. MiXCR, applied by TCRdb to the multiplex PCR reads, yields one record per CDR3 protein. The table has more than 300,000 distinct CDR3 sequences, 15% to 20% seen once. Each diagnosis drew on symptoms, thyroxine, TRAb, thyroid ultrasound and orbital computed tomography findings. As to this clonotype: Its antigen is unidentified.

The receptor was isolated from a woman under 40 with Graves' hyperthyroidism that later progressed to Graves' ophthalmopathy. The chain combines TRBV14 with TRBJ1-3; D is unresolved. Sequencing used blood. The CDR3 region has the DNA TGTGCCAGCAGCCATGGGGCTGGAAACACCATATATTTT. Its protein product is CASSHGAGNTIYF.